The present T cell receptor beta chain was sequenced within a study of cytomegalovirus exposure and HLA in healthy donors. Trimming pared 4 bases from V and 6 bases from J, leaving 16 bases between. The CDR3 spans 15 residues. Germline V gives CDR1 SGHVS, CDR2 FQNEAQ. Generated by immunoSEQ multiplex PCR, the TCRdb table keeps only in-frame clones and is missing some. The sample yields over 80,000 clones, 85% seen once. This rearrangement joins TRBV7-8 to TRBJ1-5; possible D gene TRBD1, 5 bases. The material sequenced was PBMCs. The receptor comes from a man between 18 and 35 years old in good health and CMV-seropositive. The DNA of the CDR3 is TGTGCCAGCAGCTCGACGACTGGGGCAGCTCAGCCCCAGCATTTT. Translation: CASSSTTGAAQPQHF. Combining the CDR3 with reference TRBV7-8 and TRBJ1-5 gives the whole variable domain GAGVSQSPRYKVAKRGQDVALRCDPISGHVSLFWYQQALGQGPEFLTYFQNEAQLDKSGLPSDRFFAERPEGSVSTLKIQRTQQEDSAVYLCASSSTTGAAQPQHFGDGTRLSIL.